The present T cell receptor (beta chain) was sequenced within a study of beta chain features in type 1 diabetes (dated 2018 in TCRdb). A note on the overall study: Patients and healthy donors did not differ in mean age, gender distribution, total cell number or subset yield. A total of roughly 100,000,000 sorted cells were examined across all samples, and the number of cells per subset was strongly correlated with RNA yield. Whereas all 30 or so donors provided naive and central memory subsets, regulatory and stem cell-like memory subsets were isolated from just 8 patients and roughly 8 healthy donors. In the study, TCRB repertoires of sorted circulating CD4+ T cell subsets from recently diagnosed type 1 diabetes patients were compared with those of matched healthy donors.

General study outcomes and caveats: Because cDNA was sequenced instead of genomic DNA, highly expressing activated cells could be over-represented, though the groups showed no difference in activation or CD3 levels. A moderate but significant shortening of TCRB CDR3 length was observed in type 1 diabetes patients in all four CD4+ subsets. Because small numbers of individuals were included in the HLA sub-analyses, any influence of HLA type on TCRB rearrangement was left unresolved. Naive, central memory and regulatory TCRB repertoires appeared to be more similar among patients than among healthy donors. Shorter templates might be favored by PCR, yet because patient and control samples were amplified and corrected together, any such skew would affect both groups equally. Fewer insertions and more nucleotide deletions at VDJ recombination sites were observed in patients with type 1 diabetes, implying thymic rearrangement abnormalities.

The entire isolated RNA was reverse transcribed using the High Capacity cDNA Reverse Transcription Kit, and thus expressed TCRB transcripts were sequenced. Naive, central memory and regulatory T cell samples underwent deep immunoSEQ sequencing, averaging roughly 3.3 million total reads per sample. Sorted cells were lysed in RLT buffer and RNA was extracted with DNase-treated RNeasy Micro or Mini kits, depending on cell number. To prevent cross-contamination, every cell subset was processed on its own, while patient and healthy donor samples were processed together. Using the immunoSEQ multiplex PCR, TCRB sequences were amplified from cDNA into 87-bp fragments spanning the CDR3 region. Sequencing of the amplicons was performed on the Illumina HiSeq platform. From the authors' description of their analysis: PCR bias was computationally corrected using synthetic template baselines, reads within Hamming distance 2 were collapsed, and singletons that could not be merged were discarded. By aligning reads against IMGT, V, D and J genes, CDR3 length, and insertions or deletions at six rearrangement sites were assigned. Within each subset, clonotype counts were normalized to the number of sorted cells before true diversity and Gini coefficients were calculated with the tcR R package. The overlap coefficient, calculated on TCRB nucleotide sequences, was used to measure repertoire sharing. Out-of-frame TCRB sequences from naive cells were analyzed to stand in for the pre-selection repertoire. What TCRdb holds here is the immuneACCESS table cut down to in-frame rearrangements. Part of the clones is not present; checked against another copy, under half of the missing clones reflect an unresolved V gene, and the others are unexplained. V and J calls and clone size are as listed in that table; D and trimming were resolved from the DNA. The table for this sample lists a few hundred thousand clones; about 15% of them were counted only once. The leading ten clones occupy more than 0.015% of the sample.

On this clone: Its antigen remains unidentified. No base qualities exist here, and no much larger clone lies one base off it.

Each donor gave one peripheral blood draw, approximately 110 mL on average, collected into heparinised tubes. Naive, central memory, regulatory and stem cell-like memory CD4+ T cells were sorted on a BD FACSAria II using a panel including CD45RO, CCR7, CD25, CD127, CD95 and CD27. All sorted populations exceeded 95% purity. Right away, PBMCs were isolated by Lymphoprep density gradient centrifugation and were stained directly, with no culture step. Samples were stained and sorted in pairs, with one healthy donor and one patient per experiment, so that batch effects were minimized. Based on the germline V gene (reference sequence), the CDR1 and CDR2 sequences are SEHNR and FQNEAQ. V is trimmed back by 4 bases and J by 1 base, and the junction contains 4 bases that no gene match accounts for. The CDR3 spans 16 residues, from the cysteine through the phenylalanine. CDR3 DNA only is kept here, 48 bases in frame from base 1.

The sample comprised naive CD4+ T cells from blood. What the cell subset or site label conveys for this sample: true naive CD4+ T cells. Here the chain combines TRBV7-9 and TRBJ2-7, with 13 middle bases fitting TRBD2. The receptor was isolated from a woman under 30 in good health. The nucleotides are TGTGCCAGCAGCTCCCGACTAGCGGGAGGATCCTACGAGCAGTACTTC. Translation gives CASSSRLAGGSYEQYF.